This TCR beta chain was retrieved from a study of control samples from healthy donors and cancer patients. The CDR3 has 15 residues. Per the germline V gene, CDR1 is SGHDN and CDR2 is FVKESK. With 0 bases removed from V and 1 base from J, the gap between germline ends came to 6 bases. TCRdb's table, derived via immunoSEQ multiplex PCR, lists solely in-frame clones and lacks some. In the table there are roughly 20,000 clones, under 90% of which are singletons. The origin of this receptor is a woman in her 70s with lung cancer. The V and J genes are TRBV14 and TRBJ2-2; no definite D call. Sequenced material: PBMCs. The CDR3 DNA reads TGTGCCAGCAGCCAAGACCGCAGGAACACCGGGGAGCTGTTTTTT. This sequence encodes CASSQDRRNTGELFF.